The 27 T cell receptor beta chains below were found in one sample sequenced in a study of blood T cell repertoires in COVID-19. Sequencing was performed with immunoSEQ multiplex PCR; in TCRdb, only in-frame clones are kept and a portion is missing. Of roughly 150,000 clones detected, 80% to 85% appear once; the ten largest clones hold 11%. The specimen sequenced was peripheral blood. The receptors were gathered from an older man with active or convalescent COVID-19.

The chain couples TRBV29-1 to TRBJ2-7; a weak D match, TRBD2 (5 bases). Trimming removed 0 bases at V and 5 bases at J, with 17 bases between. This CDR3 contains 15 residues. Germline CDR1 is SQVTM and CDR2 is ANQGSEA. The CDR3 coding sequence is TGCAGCGTTGAAGATTGGAGCGGCGGCCGCGACGAGCAGTACTTC. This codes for CSVEDWSGGRDEQYF.

CDR3 coding DNA: TGTGCCAGCTCACAAGCGGGAGGGTCAGGAGATACGCAGTATTTT. Encoded protein: CASSQAGGSGDTQYF. The chain links TRBV18 to TRBJ2-3; 10 bases line up with TRBD2. The CDR3 runs 15 residues. The germline V gene encodes CDR1 KGHSH and CDR2 LQKENI. V trimming: 4 bases; J trimming: 5 bases; junction bases outside the gene matches: 6.

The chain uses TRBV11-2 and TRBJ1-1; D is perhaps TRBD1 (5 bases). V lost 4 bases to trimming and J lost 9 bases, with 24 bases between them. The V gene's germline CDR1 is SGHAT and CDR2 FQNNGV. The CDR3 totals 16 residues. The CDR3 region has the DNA TGTGCCAGCAGCTCCCTCCGGAACCGGGGAGGGACTAAAGCTTTCTTT. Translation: CASSSLRNRGGTKAFF.

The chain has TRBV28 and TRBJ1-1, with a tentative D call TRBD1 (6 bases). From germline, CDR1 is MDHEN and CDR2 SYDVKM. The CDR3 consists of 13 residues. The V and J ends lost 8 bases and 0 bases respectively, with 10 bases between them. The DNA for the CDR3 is TGTGCCAGCGGGGACACCCTGAACACTGAAGCTTTCTTT. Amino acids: CASGDTLNTEAFF.

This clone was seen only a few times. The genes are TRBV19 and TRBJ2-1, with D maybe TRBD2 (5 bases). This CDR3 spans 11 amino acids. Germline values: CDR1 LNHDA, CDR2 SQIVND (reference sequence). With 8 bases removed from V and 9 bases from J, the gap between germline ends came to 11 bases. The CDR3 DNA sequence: TGTGCCAGTGCTGAACTAGGTGAGCAGTTCTTC. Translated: CASAELGEQFF.

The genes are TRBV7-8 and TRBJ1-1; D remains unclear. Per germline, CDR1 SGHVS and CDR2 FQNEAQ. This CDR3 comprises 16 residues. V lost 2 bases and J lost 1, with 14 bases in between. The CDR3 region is CASSLRSGQSNTEAFF. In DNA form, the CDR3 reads TGTGCCAGCAGCTTACGTTCTGGCCAATCGAACACTGAAGCTTTCTTT.

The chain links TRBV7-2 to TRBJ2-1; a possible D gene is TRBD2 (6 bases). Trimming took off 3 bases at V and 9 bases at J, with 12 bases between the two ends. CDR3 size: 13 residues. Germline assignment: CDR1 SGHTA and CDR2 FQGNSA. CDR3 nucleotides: TGTGCCAGCAGCTTGCGGCGGGACGGTGAGCAGTTCTTC. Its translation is CASSLRRDGEQFF.

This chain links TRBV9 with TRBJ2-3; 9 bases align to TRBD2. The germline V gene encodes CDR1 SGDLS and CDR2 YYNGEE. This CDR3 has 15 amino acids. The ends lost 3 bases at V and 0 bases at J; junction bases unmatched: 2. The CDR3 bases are TGTGCCAGCAGCGAGCGGGAGGTTAGCACAGATACGCAGTATTTT. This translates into CASSEREVSTDTQYF.

CDR3 in amino acids: CASREGRLNYGYTF. The CDR3 DNA follows: TGTGCCAGCAGGGAGGGACGGCTTAACTATGGCTACACCTTC. The V gene is TRBV28, the J gene TRBJ1-2, with D possibly TRBD1 on 5 matching bases. The V end was cut by 6 bases, the J end by 1 base, with 12 bases between. The CDR3 is made up of 14 amino acids. Germline assignment: CDR1 MDHEN and CDR2 SYDVKM.

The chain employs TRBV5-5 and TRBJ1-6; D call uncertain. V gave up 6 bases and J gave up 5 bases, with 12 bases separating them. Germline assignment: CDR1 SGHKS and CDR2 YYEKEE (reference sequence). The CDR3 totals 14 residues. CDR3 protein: CASTDFPNNSPLHF. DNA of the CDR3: TGTGCCAGCACCGACTTCCCAAATAATTCACCCCTCCACTTT.

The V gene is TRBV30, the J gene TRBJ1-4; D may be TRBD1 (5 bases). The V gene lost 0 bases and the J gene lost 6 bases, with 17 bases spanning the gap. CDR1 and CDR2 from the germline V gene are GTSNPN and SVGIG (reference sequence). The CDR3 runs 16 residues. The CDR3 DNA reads TGTGCCTGGAGTGTAATGCCCATTAAGGGGTATGAAAAACTGTTTTTT. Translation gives CAWSVMPIKGYEKLFF.

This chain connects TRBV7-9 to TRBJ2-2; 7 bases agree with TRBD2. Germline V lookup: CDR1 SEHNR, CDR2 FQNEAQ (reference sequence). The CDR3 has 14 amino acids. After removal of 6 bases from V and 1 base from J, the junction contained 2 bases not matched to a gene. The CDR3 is CASRASGNTGELFF. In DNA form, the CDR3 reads TGTGCCAGCAGGGCTAGCGGGAACACCGGGGAGCTGTTTTTT.

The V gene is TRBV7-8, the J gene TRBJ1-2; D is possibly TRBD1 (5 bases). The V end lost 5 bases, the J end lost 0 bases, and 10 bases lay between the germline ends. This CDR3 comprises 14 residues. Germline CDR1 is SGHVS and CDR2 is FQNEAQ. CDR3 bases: TGTGCCAGCAGCCGAGACAGAGCTAACTATGGCTACACCTTC. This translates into CASSRDRANYGYTF.

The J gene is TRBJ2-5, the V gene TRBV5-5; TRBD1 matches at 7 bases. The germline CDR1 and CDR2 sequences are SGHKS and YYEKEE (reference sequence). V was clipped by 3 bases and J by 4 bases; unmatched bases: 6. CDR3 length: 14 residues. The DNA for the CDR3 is TGTGCCAGCAGCTACGGGGCAGGGGGAGAGACCCAGTACTTC. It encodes CASSYGAGGETQYF.

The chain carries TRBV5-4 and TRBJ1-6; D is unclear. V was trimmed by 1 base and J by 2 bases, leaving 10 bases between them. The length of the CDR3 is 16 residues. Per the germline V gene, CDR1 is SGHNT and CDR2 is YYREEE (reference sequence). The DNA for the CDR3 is TGTGCCAGCAGCTTGAGGTCGGGGACCTATAATTCACCCCTCCACTTT. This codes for CASSLRSGTYNSPLHF.

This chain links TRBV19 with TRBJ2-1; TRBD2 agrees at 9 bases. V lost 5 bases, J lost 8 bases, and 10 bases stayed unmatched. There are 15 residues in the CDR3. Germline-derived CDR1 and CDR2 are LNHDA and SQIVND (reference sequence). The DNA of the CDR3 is TGTGCCAGTAGTTGGGGCGGGAGGGCCTTTGATGAGCAGTTCTTC. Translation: CASSWGGRAFDEQFF.

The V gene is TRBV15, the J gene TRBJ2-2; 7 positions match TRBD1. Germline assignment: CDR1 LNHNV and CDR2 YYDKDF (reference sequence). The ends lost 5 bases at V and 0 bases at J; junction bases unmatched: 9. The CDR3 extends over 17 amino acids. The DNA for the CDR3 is TGTGCCACCAGCGGAATGGGACAGTTCGCGAACACCGGGGAGCTGTTTTTT. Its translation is CATSGMGQFANTGELFF.

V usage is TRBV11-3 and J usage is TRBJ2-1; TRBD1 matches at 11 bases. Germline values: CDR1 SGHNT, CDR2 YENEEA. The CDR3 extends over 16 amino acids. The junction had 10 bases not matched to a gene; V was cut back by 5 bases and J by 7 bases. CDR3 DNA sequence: TGTGCCAGCAGCCACCCGTCCCGGGACAGGGGGAATGAGCAGTTCTTC. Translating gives CASSHPSRDRGNEQFF.

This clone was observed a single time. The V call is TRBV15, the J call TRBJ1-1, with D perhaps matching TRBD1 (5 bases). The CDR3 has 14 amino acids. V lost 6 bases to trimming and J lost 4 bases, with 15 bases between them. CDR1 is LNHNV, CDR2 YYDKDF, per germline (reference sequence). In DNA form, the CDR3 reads TGTGCCACCAGTCCGAGGACACACTCCACTGAAGCTTTCTTT. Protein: CATSPRTHSTEAFF.

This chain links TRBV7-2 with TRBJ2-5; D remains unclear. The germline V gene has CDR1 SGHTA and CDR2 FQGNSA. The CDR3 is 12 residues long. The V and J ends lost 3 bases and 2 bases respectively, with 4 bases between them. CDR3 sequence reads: CASSFSQETQYF. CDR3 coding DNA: TGTGCCAGCAGCTTTAGTCAAGAGACCCAGTACTTC.

CDR3 sequence (DNA): TGTGCCAGCAGCCTGGGGCATGGCTACACCTTC. Amino acids: CASSLGHGYTF. The chain is built from TRBV12-3 or TRBV12-4 and TRBJ1-2, with D maybe TRBD1 (5 bases). The V end lost 6 bases, the J end lost 6 bases, and 8 bases lay between the germline ends. The CDR3 covers 11 residues.

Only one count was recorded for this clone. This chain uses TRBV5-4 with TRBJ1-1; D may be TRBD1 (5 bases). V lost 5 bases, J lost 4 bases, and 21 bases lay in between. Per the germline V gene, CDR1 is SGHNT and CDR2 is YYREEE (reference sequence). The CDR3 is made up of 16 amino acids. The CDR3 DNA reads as TGTGCCAGCAGTCGCGACAGTCGTGCGTCAGGCACTGAAGCTTTCTTT. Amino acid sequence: CASSRDSRASGTEAFF.

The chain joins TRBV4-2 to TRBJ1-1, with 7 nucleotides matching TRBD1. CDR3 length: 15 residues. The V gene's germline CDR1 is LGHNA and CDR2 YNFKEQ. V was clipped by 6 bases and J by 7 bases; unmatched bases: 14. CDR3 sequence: CASRLMHRGDFEAFF. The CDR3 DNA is TGTGCCAGCAGGCTTATGCACAGGGGTGATTTTGAAGCTTTCTTT.

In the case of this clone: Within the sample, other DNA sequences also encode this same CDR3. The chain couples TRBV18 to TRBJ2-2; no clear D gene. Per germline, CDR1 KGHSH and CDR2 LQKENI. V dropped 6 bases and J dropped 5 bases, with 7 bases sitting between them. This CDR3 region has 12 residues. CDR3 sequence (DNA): TGTGCCAGCTCGCCATATACCGGGGAGCTGTTTTTT. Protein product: CASSPYTGELFF. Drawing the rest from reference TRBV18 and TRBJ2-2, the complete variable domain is NAGVMQNPRHLVRRRGQEARLRCSPMKGHSHVYWYRQLPEEGLKFMVYLQKENIIDESGMPKERFSAEFPKEGPSILRIQQVVRGDSAAYFCASSPYTGELFFGEGSRLTVL.

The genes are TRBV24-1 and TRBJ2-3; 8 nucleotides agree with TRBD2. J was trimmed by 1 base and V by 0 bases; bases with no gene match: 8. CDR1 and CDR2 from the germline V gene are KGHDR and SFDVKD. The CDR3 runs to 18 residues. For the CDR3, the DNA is TGTGCCACCAGTGATTTGAACGGGAGGGCCTGGGGCACAGATACGCAGTATTTT. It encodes CATSDLNGRAWGTDTQYF.

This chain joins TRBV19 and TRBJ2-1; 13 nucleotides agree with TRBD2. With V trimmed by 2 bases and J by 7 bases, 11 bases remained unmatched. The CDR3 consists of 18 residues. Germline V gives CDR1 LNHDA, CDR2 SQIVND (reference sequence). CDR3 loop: CASSISSKLAGGLNEQFF. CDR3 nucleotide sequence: TGTGCCAGTAGTATATCCTCCAAACTAGCGGGAGGGTTAAATGAGCAGTTCTTC.

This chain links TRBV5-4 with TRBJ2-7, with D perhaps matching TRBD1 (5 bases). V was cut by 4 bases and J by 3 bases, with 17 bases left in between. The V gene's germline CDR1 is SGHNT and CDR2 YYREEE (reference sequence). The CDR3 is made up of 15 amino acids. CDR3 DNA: TGTGCCAGCAGCGGGAAGGGTGGCCAGGGCTACGAGCAGTACTTC. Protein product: CASSGKGGQGYEQYF.